This T cell receptor (beta chain) was found in a study of blood T cell repertoires in COVID-19. At the level of the study: Spain, Italy and the United States supplied samples that represented acute and convalescent COVID-19. In each case, the material was cDNA or gDNA derived from T cells, B-cell-depleted T cells, or PBMCs.

Methods used by the authors: Estimated nucleated cell counts came from reference gene primer amplification. Some clones are missing from TCRdb's copy, which holds only in-frame ones; the method was immunoSEQ multiplex PCR. The DNA gave D and trimming, while V, J and clone size come from that table. The sample gives some 70,000 clones, roughly four fifths of which show up once; roughly 0.83% is in the top ten. CDR3 size: 14 residues. The germline V and J ends were trimmed by 0 bases and 3 bases, with 10 bases remaining between them. In germline, CDR1 is SGHRS, CDR2 YFSETQ. The sequence came from a woman aged 70 to 79 with acute or convalescent COVID-19. This chain links TRBV5-1 with TRBJ2-7; D possibly corresponds to TRBD2 (6 bases). The specimen sequenced was peripheral blood. The CDR3 coding sequence is TGCGCCAGCAGCTTGGAGGAGGGGTACTACGAGCAGTACTTC. This gives the protein CASSLEEGYYEQYF.